Sequencing of this T cell receptor (beta chain) was carried out in a study of response to subunit inactivated influenza vaccine. Findings and caveats of the study: The authors suggested that few new T cells are recruited per seasonal influenza vaccination.

The CDR3 is 15 residues long. The V end lost 3 bases, the J end lost 2 bases, and 14 bases lay between the germline ends. There are a few counts of this clonotype. The antigen is unknown. TCRdb reprocessed the RT-PCR reads with MiXCR, giving one entry per CDR3 protein. Of 400,000 to 550,000 distinct CDR3 sequences in the sample, 25% are singletons; the top ten hold 1.5% to 2%. The source was CD4+ T cells sorted from PBMCs, collected roughly 5 days after vaccination. This chain connects TRBV12-3 or TRBV12-4 to TRBJ2-7, with D possibly TRBD2 on 7 matching bases. The source is a man aged 50 to 59 who received an inactivated influenza vaccine. CDR3: CASSFRAGAAYEQYF. CDR3 nucleotides: TGTGCCAGCAGTTTCAGGGCGGGGGCCGCCTACGAGCAGTACTTC.